Listed here are 18 T cell receptor beta chains from one sample, sequenced in a study of immune cell composition in non-small cell lung cancer. Normal lung was sampled as far from the tumour as possible, at least 3 cm. The table came from immunoSEQ multiplex PCR; TCRdb's copy has only in-frame clones and leaves some out. The repertoire holds around 7,000 clones, with roughly 81% as singletons. The sample consisted of non-adjacent lung tissue. The receptor source for this set is a human donor with non-small cell lung cancer.

The chain combines TRBV7-9 with TRBJ1-2, with D hard to call. The CDR3 is 13 amino acids. The germline V gene has CDR1 SEHNR and CDR2 FQNEAQ (reference sequence). The V gene lost 5 bases and the J gene lost 9 bases, with 16 bases spanning the gap. The CDR3 sequence: CASSLSQLRSYTF. The DNA for the CDR3 is TGTGCCAGCAGCCTATCTCAACTGCGCAGCTACACCTTC.

This chain connects TRBV23-1 to TRBJ2-1, with 14 bases matching TRBD2. TRBV23-1 qualifies as an ORF whose function is uncertain. The CDR3 extends over 22 amino acids. V was pared by 0 bases and J by 5 bases, with 18 bases of the junction left unmatched. The CDR3: CASSQSIATTSGGAWGHNEQFF. The CDR3 DNA is TGCGCCAGCAGTCAATCCATCGCGACGACTAGCGGGGGGGCCTGGGGCCACAATGAGCAGTTCTTC.

This rearrangement joins TRBV4-1 to TRBJ1-3, with D perhaps matching TRBD1 (5 bases). Germline loops: CDR1 MGHRA, CDR2 YSYEKL. The V end was cut by 3 bases, the J end by 0 bases, with 12 bases between. This CDR3 has 16 residues. The CDR3 nucleotides read TGCGCCAGCAGCCAGGGCCGGGGCTCCTCTGGAAACACCATATATTTT. It specifies CASSQGRGSSGNTIYF.

The V gene is TRBV7-8, the J gene TRBJ2-7, with 7 positions matching TRBD1. Germline V lookup: CDR1 SGHVS, CDR2 FQNEAQ. The length of the CDR3 is 14 residues. V trimming: 7 bases; J trimming: 0 bases; junction bases outside the gene matches: 6. CDR3 residues: CASIATGSSYEQYF. CDR3 DNA sequence: TGTGCCAGCATCGCGACAGGGTCCTCCTACGAGCAGTACTTC.

This chain connects TRBV5-1 to TRBJ2-3; weak D call: TRBD1 (6 bases). Trimming took 0 bases from V and 0 from J, leaving 8 bases between them. From germline, CDR1 is SGHRS and CDR2 YFSETQ. This CDR3 is built from 15 residues. The CDR3 reads CASSLGTVSTDTQYF. The CDR3 region has the DNA TGCGCCAGCAGCTTGGGGACAGTTAGCACAGATACGCAGTATTTT.

The genes are TRBV10-3 and TRBJ2-5, with 10 nucleotides matching TRBD2. The germline CDR1 and CDR2 sequences are ENHRY and SYGVKD. This CDR3 contains 16 residues. V lost 0 bases to trimming and J lost 0 bases; unmatched junction nucleotides: 1. The CDR3 nucleotides read TGTGCCATCAGTGAGTCTAGCGGGGGGAACCAAGAGACCCAGTACTTC. Amino acid sequence: CAISESSGGNQETQYF.

This sequence joins TRBV9 and TRBJ1-2; TRBD1 matches 10 bases. The CDR3 is 14 amino acids. V gave up 3 bases and J gave up 7 bases; unmatched junction bases: 6. The germline V gene has CDR1 SGDLS and CDR2 YYNGEE. CDR3 sequence reads: CASSEPTGGIGYTF. Here the CDR3 DNA reads TGTGCCAGCAGCGAGCCGACAGGGGGCATTGGCTACACCTTC.

This clone was picked up one time. This chain uses TRBV9 with TRBJ2-1, with TRBD2 as a possible D gene (6 bases). Germline V gives CDR1 SGDLS, CDR2 YYNGEE. Trimming took 3 bases from V and 10 from J, leaving 20 bases between them. The CDR3 length is 15 residues. CDR3 nucleotides: TGTGCCAGCAGCGCCAATCTCGAGGGCCTAGCGGAGCAGTTCTTC. Its translation: CASSANLEGLAEQFF.

The rearrangement joins TRBV5-6 to TRBJ1-6, with 7 nucleotides matching TRBD1. The germline gives CDR1 SGHDT, CDR2 YYEEEE. The CDR3 contains 16 residues. V lost 4 bases and J lost 0; bases outside the gene matches: 4. The CDR3 DNA sequence: TGTGCCAGCAGCAGACAGGGTAGCTCCTATAATTCACCCCTCCACTTT. Translated: CASSRQGSSYNSPLHF.

The chain combines TRBV5-4 with TRBJ2-1; 9 nucleotides agree with TRBD1. The CDR3 runs 12 residues. Germline loops: CDR1 SGHNT, CDR2 YYREEE (reference sequence). Trimming cost V 1 base and J 10 bases; bases outside gene matches: 0. Written as DNA, the CDR3 is TGTGCCAGCAGCTTGACAGGGGGCGAGCAGTTCTTC. Protein sequence: CASSLTGGEQFF.

The chain carries TRBV4-2 and TRBJ2-7; D is perhaps TRBD1 (5 bases). From germline, CDR1 is LGHNA and CDR2 YNFKEQ. The ends were cut back, 1 base at V and 0 bases at J, with 10 bases in the middle. The CDR3 totals 15 residues. Here the CDR3 DNA reads TGTGCCAGCAGCCAAGGCAGGGTCCTCTCCTACGAGCAGTACTTC. As protein: CASSQGRVLSYEQYF.

A remark on this clone: Germline and junction disagree at one end, which may indicate a read error. CDR3 protein: CASSQPGQSRAVF. The CDR3 nucleotides read TGTGCCAGCAGTCAACCGGGACAGAGCCGGGCGGTCTTC. The chain is built from TRBV2 and TRBJ1-2, with 7 nucleotides matching TRBD1. This CDR3 is built from 13 residues. Looked up from germline, CDR1 is SNHLY and CDR2 is FYNNEI.

The chain combines TRBV9 with TRBJ1-1; the D gene is possibly TRBD1 (5 bases). V was cut by 0 bases and J by 4 bases, with 13 bases left in between. The CDR3 covers 15 residues. In germline, CDR1 is SGDLS, CDR2 YYNGEE. The CDR3: CASSVDAGGGTEAFF. The DNA for the CDR3 is TGTGCCAGCAGCGTAGACGCGGGGGGAGGCACTGAAGCTTTCTTT.

This clone was observed a few times. This chain joins TRBV7-2 and TRBJ1-6, with D possibly matching TRBD1 (5 bases). The CDR3 extends over 16 amino acids. Looked up from germline, CDR1 is SGHTA and CDR2 is FQGNSA. Trimming took 5 bases from V and 1 from J, leaving 12 bases between them. Here the CDR3 DNA reads TGTGCCAGCAGCCCGTCGGGGGGGTCCTATAATTCACCCCTCCACTTT. Translation gives CASSPSGGSYNSPLHF.

This clone has just a few counts. V gene TRBV6-5 combines with J gene TRBJ1-2; 8 bases line up with TRBD1. Germline CDR1 is MNHEY and CDR2 is SVGAGI. Losses at the gene ends were 6 bases for V and 4 bases for J; bases not matched to a gene: 7. The CDR3 runs 14 residues. The CDR3 sequence is CASSSPGGFYGYTF. The DNA of the CDR3 is TGTGCCAGCAGCTCCCCAGGGGGCTTCTATGGCTACACCTTC.

The chain couples TRBV5-1 to TRBJ2-5, with D uncertain. From germline, CDR1 is SGHRS and CDR2 YFSETQ. The CDR3 length is 14 residues. Trimming cost V 0 bases and J 5 bases, with 11 bases left between them. CDR3 bases: TGCGCCAGCAGCTTGGAGGGCCGTTGGGAGACCCAGTACTTC. It codes for CASSLEGRWETQYF.

The gene calls are TRBV7-9 and TRBJ2-1; 10 nucleotides agree with TRBD1. Germline CDR1 and CDR2: SEHNR and FQNEAQ (reference sequence). J gave up 5 bases and V 3 bases, and 4 bases lay outside the gene matches. This CDR3 spans 15 amino acids. For the CDR3, the DNA is TGTGCCAGCAGCTTTGGGACAGGGGCGGACAATGAGCAGTTCTTC. Residues: CASSFGTGADNEQFF. The entire variable domain, with the rest obtained from reference TRBV7-9 and TRBJ2-1, is as follows: DTGVSQNPRHKITKRGQNVTFRCDPISEHNRLYWYRQTLGQGPEFLTYFQNEAQLEKSRLLSDRFSAERPKGSFSTLEIQRTEQGDSAMYLCASSFGTGADNEQFFGPGTRLTVL.

The table lists this clone with a count of one. This rearrangement joins TRBV6-4 to TRBJ1-4; 9 bases match TRBD1. The CDR3 is made up of 14 amino acids. Germline assignment: CDR1 MRHNA and CDR2 SNTAGT. With V trimmed by 5 bases and J by 5 bases, 3 bases remained unmatched. CDR3 in DNA: TGTGCCAGCAGTCCCGGACAGGGGAATGAAAAACTGTTTTTT. Translated: CASSPGQGNEKLFF.